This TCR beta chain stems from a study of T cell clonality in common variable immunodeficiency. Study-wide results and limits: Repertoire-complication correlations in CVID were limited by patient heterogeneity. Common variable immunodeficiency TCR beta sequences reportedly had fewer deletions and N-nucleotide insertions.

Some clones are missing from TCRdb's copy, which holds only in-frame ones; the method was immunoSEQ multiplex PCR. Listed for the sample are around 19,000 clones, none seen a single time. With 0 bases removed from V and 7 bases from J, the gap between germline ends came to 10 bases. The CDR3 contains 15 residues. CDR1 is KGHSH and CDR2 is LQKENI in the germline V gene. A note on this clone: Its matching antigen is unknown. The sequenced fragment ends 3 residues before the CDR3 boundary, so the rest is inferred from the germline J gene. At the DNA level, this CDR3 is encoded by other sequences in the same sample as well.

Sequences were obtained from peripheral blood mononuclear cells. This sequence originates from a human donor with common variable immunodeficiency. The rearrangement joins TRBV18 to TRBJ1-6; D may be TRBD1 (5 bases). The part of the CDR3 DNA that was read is TGTGCCAGCTCACCACCTGAAGGGGCCAATTCACCC. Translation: CASSPPEGANSP. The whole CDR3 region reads CASSPPEGANSPLHF. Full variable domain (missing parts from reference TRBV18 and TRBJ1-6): NAGVMQNPRHLVRRRGQEARLRCSPMKGHSHVYWYRQLPEEGLKFMVYLQKENIIDESGMPKERFSAEFPKEGPSILRIQQVVRGDSAAYFCASSPPEGANSPLHFGNGTRLTVT.